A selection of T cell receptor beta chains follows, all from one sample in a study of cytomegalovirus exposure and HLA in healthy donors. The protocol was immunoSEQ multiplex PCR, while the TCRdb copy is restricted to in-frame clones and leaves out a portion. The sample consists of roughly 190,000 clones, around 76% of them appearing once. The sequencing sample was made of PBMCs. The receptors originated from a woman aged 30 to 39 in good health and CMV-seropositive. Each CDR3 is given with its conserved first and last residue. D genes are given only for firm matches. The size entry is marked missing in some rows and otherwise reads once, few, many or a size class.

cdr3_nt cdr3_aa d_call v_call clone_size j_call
TGTGCCAGCAGCCTCAAAGGACGGGGTAATGTCGACACCTTC CASSLKGRGNVDTF - TRBV6-5 - TRBJ1-2
TGTGCCTGGAGTGCGAAACCGACAGGCAGCGCGGCAGATACGCAGTATTTT CAWSAKPTGSAADTQYF - TRBV30 many TRBJ2-3
TGTGCCAGCAGCTTTACGTTTAAGGGGTCAAACTATGGCTACACCTTC CASSFTFKGSNYGYTF - TRBV5-6 - TRBJ1-2
TGCGCCAGCAGCTTGGTTCCTGGGACTCAAGAGACCCAGTACTTC CASSLVPGTQETQYF - TRBV5-1 - TRBJ2-5
TGTGCCAGCAGCTTGGGGGGACAGGGGGCCGGAGGGGAAGCTTTCTTT CASSLGGQGAGGEAFF TRBD1 TRBV5-4 - TRBJ1-1
TGCAGCGTAGAGTCTTCTGGGGCCAACGTCCTGACTTTC CSVESSGANVLTF - TRBV29-1 - TRBJ2-6
TGTGCCAGCAGTGAAGAGGGACTAGCGGGAGCTTATTCCTACGAGCAGTACTTC CASSEEGLAGAYSYEQYF TRBD2 TRBV6-1 - TRBJ2-7
TGTGCCAGCAGCTCAAGCGGGATAGGTACCGGGGAGCTGTTTTTT CASSSSGIGTGELFF TRBD2 TRBV7-9 - TRBJ2-2
TGTGCCAGCAGCTTAGGGAGGACTAGCGGACCCCTTGCGGATGAGCAGTTCTTC CASSLGRTSGPLADEQFF TRBD2 TRBV11-3 once TRBJ2-1
TGTGCCAGCAGCTTATCCCTGGGCCCCACGGGCACAGATACGCAGTATTTT CASSLSLGPTGTDTQYF - TRBV7-7 - TRBJ2-3
TGTGCCAGCACGATACACACCGGAATTTCTGATTCCGGACAGGACACCGGGGAGCTGTTTTTT CASTIHTGISDSGQDTGELFF TRBD1 TRBV2 - TRBJ2-2
TGTGCCAGCAGCGCTCCGGGACAGGGGTCGTACGAGCAGTACTTC CASSAPGQGSYEQYF TRBD1 TRBV6-5 - TRBJ2-7
TGTGCCAGCAGTCCTGGGACAGCCGCGCTCTCCTACGAGCAGTACTTC CASSPGTAALSYEQYF TRBD1 TRBV27 once TRBJ2-7
TGCGCCAGCAGCTCCCAACAAACAGGGTTAGGTACTGAAGCTTTCTTT CASSSQQTGLGTEAFF - TRBV5-1 - TRBJ1-1
TGTGCCTCCCTAAGTAGCTCTGGGGCCAACGTCCTGACTTTC CASLSSSGANVLTF - TRBV27 - TRBJ2-6
TGTGCCAGCAGCTTAGATGGGGCAGGGCTCCCCTACGAGCAGTACTTC CASSLDGAGLPYEQYF - TRBV11-2 - TRBJ2-7
TGTGCCAGCAGCGATCCGGGACTAGCGGGGAATGAGCAGTTCTTC CASSDPGLAGNEQFF TRBD2 TRBV2 - TRBJ2-1
TGTGCCAGCAGCCCTGGGACATCCTGGGAGACCCAGTACTTC CASSPGTSWETQYF - TRBV14 - TRBJ2-5
TGTGCCAGCAGCCGCGACCCTCTGAAGGACAGGGACTACACAGATACGCAGTATTTT CASSRDPLKDRDYTDTQYF - TRBV13 - TRBJ2-3
TGTGCCACCAGCGGCGGGACAGGGGTTCGTGAGCAGTACTTC CATSGGTGVREQYF TRBD1 TRBV15 - TRBJ2-7
TGTGCCAGCAGCCCCTTGGACAGGAAGTACGAGCAGTACTTC CASSPLDRKYEQYF TRBD1 TRBV14 few TRBJ2-7
TGTGCCAGCATCGGGGTAGCGGGAGAGACAGATACGCAGTATTTT CASIGVAGETDTQYF TRBD2 TRBV27 once TRBJ2-3
TGTGCCAGCAGCCGGGACAGCTACACAGATACGCAGTATTTT CASSRDSYTDTQYF TRBD1 TRBV2 - TRBJ2-3
TGCAGCGTTGGATCAGGTCTGAACACTGAAGCTTTCTTT CSVGSGLNTEAFF - TRBV29-1 - TRBJ1-1
TGTGCCACCAGGATAAGCCGGTCCGGGACAGGGATCGGGTCAGGCAATCAGCCCCAGCATTTT CATRISRSGTGIGSGNQPQHF TRBD1 TRBV15 - TRBJ1-5
TGTGCCAGCACCAACCCGTGGTTGAGAGGCTCCTACGAGCAGTACTTC CASTNPWLRGSYEQYF - TRBV2 - TRBJ2-7
TGTGCCAGCAGCTCCCGCCGACAGGCACGCACAGATACGCAGTATTTT CASSSRRQARTDTQYF - TRBV12-1 - TRBJ2-3
TGTGCCAGCAGTGAAGCAACAGGGGCCTTAAGAAACACCATATATTTT CASSEATGALRNTIYF TRBD1 TRBV6-1 - TRBJ1-3
TGCGCCAGCAGCCAAAACGCGGGACTAGCGGTCGACAATGAGCAGTTCTTC CASSQNAGLAVDNEQFF TRBD2 TRBV4-3 few TRBJ2-1
TGTGCCAGCTCACGTGGCCAATTGGCAACTAATGAAAAACTGTTTTTT CASSRGQLATNEKLFF - TRBV18 - TRBJ1-4
TGTGCCAGCAGCTCGGACAGGGGGTCAGACAATGAGCAGTTCTTC CASSSDRGSDNEQFF TRBD1 TRBV5-4 - TRBJ2-1
TGTGCCATCAGTGTGGCCCGTGGGGAGGGGGAGAATTCGGATGGCTACACCTTC CAISVARGEGENSDGYTF - TRBV10-3 - TRBJ1-2
TGTGCCAGCAGTATCCAGGGGCATTCTCTATATGGCTACACCTTC CASSIQGHSLYGYTF - TRBV28 - TRBJ1-2
TGCGCCAGCAGCTTAGGACAGGGGTTTTCCTACGAGCAGTACTTC CASSLGQGFSYEQYF TRBD1 TRBV5-1 - TRBJ2-7
TGTGCCAGAGGGGCCGAAACCACCCTCCAATTCTTC CARGAETTLQFF - TRBV6-5 - TRBJ2-1
TGTGCCAGCAGCCTAATGACAGGGGAGTATGGCTACACCTTC CASSLMTGEYGYTF TRBD1 TRBV7-2 - TRBJ1-2
TGTGCCAGTAGAAAAGATCAGGGAAACTCGGTTGATCAGCCCCAGCATTTT CASRKDQGNSVDQPQHF - TRBV19 - TRBJ1-5
TGTGCCTGGAGTTGGGGGACTTACTATGGCTACACCTTC CAWSWGTYYGYTF - TRBV30 - TRBJ1-2
TGTGCCAGCAGTTACGCAGGGCCCAGCAATCAGCCCCAGCATTTT CASSYAGPSNQPQHF - TRBV28 - TRBJ1-5
TGCGCCAGCAGCCAACATCTTTCCACAGCGAACACTGAAGCTTTCTTT CASSQHLSTANTEAFF - TRBV4-3 few TRBJ1-1
TGCGCCAGCAGTGAGTCCTTCGGGGGGTGGACTGAAGCTTTCTTT CASSESFGGWTEAFF - TRBV10-1 - TRBJ1-1
TGTGCCAGCAGCGGCCGGCGGGACAGGGTGACCGGGGAGCTGTTTTTT CASSGRRDRVTGELFF TRBD1 TRBV7-2 few TRBJ2-2
TGCGCCAGCAGCCAAGATGTATACTATGGCTACACCTTC CASSQDVYYGYTF - TRBV4-1 - TRBJ1-2
TGTGCCAGCAGCTTCCCAGGGGGCGAGCAGTACTTC CASSFPGGEQYF TRBD1 TRBV11-2 - TRBJ2-7
TGTGCCAGCACGGCAGGGTATAATTCACCCCTCCACTTT CASTAGYNSPLHF - TRBV9 - TRBJ1-6
TGTGCCACCAGCCCCCCCCCGGCAACTAATGAAAAACTGTTTTTT CATSPPPATNEKLFF - TRBV15 - TRBJ1-4
TGTGCCAGCAGGTTACGAGCTGAAGCTTTCTTT CASRLRAEAFF - TRBV28 - TRBJ1-1
TGTGCCAGCAGCTTAGTTCGGTTGAACACTGAAGCTTTCTTT CASSLVRLNTEAFF - TRBV7-8 once TRBJ1-1
TGCGCCAGCAGCGGGACTAGCGGGACCACCGGGGAGCTGTTTTTT CASSGTSGTTGELFF TRBD2 TRBV5-1 few TRBJ2-2
TGTGCCAGCAGCGCAGGGGGCTCGAGTCACGCTTTCTTT CASSAGGSSHAFF TRBD1 TRBV9 - TRBJ1-1